This TCR beta chain was sequenced in a study of blood T cell repertoires in COVID-19. This clone has a single count. Trimming cost V 0 bases and J 1 base; bases outside gene matches: 4. Germline-derived CDR1 and CDR2 are SGDLS and YYNGEE. The CDR3 consists of 16 residues. Original processing methods: Using reference gene primer amplification, nucleated cell counts were estimated. Produced via immunoSEQ multiplex PCR; TCRdb's table is partial and in-frame only. V, J and clone size are those of that table, while D and trimming were read from the DNA. The sample includes about 260,000 clones, almost 85% of them seen just once.

The rearrangement uses TRBV9 and TRBJ2-5; 9 nucleotides align to TRBD2. The sequenced sample was peripheral blood. The clonotype was recovered from a woman of 80 years or more with acute or convalescent COVID-19. The CDR3, as DNA: TGTGCCAGCAGCGTAGGCCTAGCGGGGACCCAAGAGACCCAGTACTTC. Translation: CASSVGLAGTQETQYF.